What follows describes a single T cell receptor beta chain. The antigen is unknown. Amplification used 60 Vbeta primers and 13 Jbeta primers. Data came from immunoSEQ multiplex PCR; TCRdb stores just in-frame clones and leaves some out. The sample consists of around 120,000 clones, approximately 70% of them appearing once. CDR1 is SGHAT, CDR2 FQNNGV, per germline. This CDR3 has 14 amino acids. After removal of 5 bases from V and 4 bases from J, the junction contained 7 bases not matched to a gene. The source of the sample is a study of cytomegalovirus exposure and HLA in healthy donors. Study as a whole: Earlier results showed roughly 120 million unique TCR beta sequences derived from 150 million to 200 million T cells.

General study findings and limits: Associated with cytomegalovirus, according to the listing, were 150 to 200 TCR beta chains. No immune exposure information besides CMV serostatus was available. Earlier analysis looked at TCR beta V segments, and most were productive about 90% or about 30% of the time.

Sequencing was done on a sample of PBMCs. This chain links TRBV11-2 with TRBJ1-2, with 7 nucleotides matching TRBD1. The TCR originated in a man aged 35 to 55 in good health and CMV-seropositive. The CDR3 here is CASSGTANFYGYTF. Written as DNA, the CDR3 is TGTGCCAGCAGCGGGACAGCCAATTTCTATGGCTACACCTTC.